Listed here is a single TCR beta chain. Its antigen is undetermined. The sample belongs to a study of T cells in localized non-small cell lung cancer. Profiling relied on immunoSEQ multiplex PCR, and the TCRdb table lists in-frame clones only, not all of them. The repertoire holds a few thousand clones, with about 85% as singletons. Trimming pared 2 bases from V and 4 bases from J, leaving 9 bases between. The CDR3 has 14 amino acids. Per germline, CDR1 SGDLS and CDR2 YYNGEE. General study results and limits: Paired adjacent lung recovered a median roughly 56 of the top 100 tumor clones. T cell clonality was highest in uninvolved adjacent lung, above tumor.

The origin of this receptor is a woman aged 35-75 years with stage II lung adenocarcinoma. The chain couples TRBV9 to TRBJ1-4; a possible D gene is TRBD1 (5 bases). Material: PBMCs, obtained before any cancer treatment. The CDR3: CASSVQQDNEKLFF. For the CDR3, the DNA is TGTGCCAGCAGCGTCCAACAGGATAATGAAAAACTGTTTTTT.